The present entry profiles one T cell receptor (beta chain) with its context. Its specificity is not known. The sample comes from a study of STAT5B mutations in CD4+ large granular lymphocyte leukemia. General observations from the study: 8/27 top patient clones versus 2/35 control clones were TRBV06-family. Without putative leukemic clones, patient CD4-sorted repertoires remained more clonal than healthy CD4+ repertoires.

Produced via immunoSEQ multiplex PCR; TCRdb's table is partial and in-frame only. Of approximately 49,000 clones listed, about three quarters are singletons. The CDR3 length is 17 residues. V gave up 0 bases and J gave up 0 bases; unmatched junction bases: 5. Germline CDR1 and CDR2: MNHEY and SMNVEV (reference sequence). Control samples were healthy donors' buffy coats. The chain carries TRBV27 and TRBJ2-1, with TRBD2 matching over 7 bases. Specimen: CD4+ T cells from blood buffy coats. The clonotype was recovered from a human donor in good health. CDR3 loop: CASSLSPGGISYNEQFF. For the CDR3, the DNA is TGTGCCAGCAGTTTATCCCCCGGGGGGATCTCCTACAATGAGCAGTTCTTC.